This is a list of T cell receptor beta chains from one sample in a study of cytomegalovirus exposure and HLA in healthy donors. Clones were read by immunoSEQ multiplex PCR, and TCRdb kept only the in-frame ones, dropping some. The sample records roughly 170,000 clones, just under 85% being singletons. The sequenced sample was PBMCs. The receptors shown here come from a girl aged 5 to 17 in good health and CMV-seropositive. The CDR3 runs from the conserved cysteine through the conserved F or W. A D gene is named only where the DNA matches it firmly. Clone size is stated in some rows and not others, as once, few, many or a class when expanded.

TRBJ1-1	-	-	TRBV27	TGTGCCAGCAGTTCCCCTGCTCCAGGACACAAGAACACTGAAGCTTTCTTT	CASSSPAPGHKNTEAFF
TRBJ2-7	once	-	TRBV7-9	TGTGCCAGCAGCCATAGCTCCTACGAGCAGTACTTC	CASSHSSYEQYF
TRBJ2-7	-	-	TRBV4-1	TGCGCCAGCAGCCAAGATGGGCCCGAGACACGGGGTCTTGCGCAGTACTTC	CASSQDGPETRGLAQYF
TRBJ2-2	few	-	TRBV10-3	TGTGCCATCACGAGAGAGACAGTTGGCACCGGGGAGCTGTTTTTT	CAITRETVGTGELFF
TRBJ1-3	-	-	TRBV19	TGTGCCAGTAGTGCCCGGACTCTACCGGGTGGAAACACCATATATTTT	CASSARTLPGGNTIYF
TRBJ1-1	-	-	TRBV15	TGTGCCACCAGCAGACAGGGCACTGAAGCTTTCTTT	CATSRQGTEAFF
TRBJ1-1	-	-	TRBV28	TGTGCCAGCAGTCTCGGACGGGGGAACACTGAAGCTTTCTTT	CASSLGRGNTEAFF
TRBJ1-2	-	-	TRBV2	TGTGCCAGCAGTGAACCGGGATGGAACTATGGCTACACCTTC	CASSEPGWNYGYTF
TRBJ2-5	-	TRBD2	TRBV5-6	TGTGCCAGCAGCTTTTTATCCGGGACTAGCGGGGAATACCAAGAGACCCAGTACTTC	CASSFLSGTSGEYQETQYF
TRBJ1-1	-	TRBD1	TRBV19	TGTGCCAGTAGTAAAGGGGGCTGGACTGAAGCTTTCTTT	CASSKGGWTEAFF
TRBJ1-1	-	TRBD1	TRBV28	TGTGCCAGCAGTCGACAGGGGATCACTGAAGCTTTCTTT	CASSRQGITEAFF
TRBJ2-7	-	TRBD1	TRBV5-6	TGTGCCAGCAGCTTGTGGGACAGGGATTTCTACGAGCAGTACTTC	CASSLWDRDFYEQYF
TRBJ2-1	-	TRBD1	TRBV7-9	TGTGCCAGCAGCTTACTAACAGGGTCCAGGGGGCCTAGCCACAATGAGCAGTTCTTC	CASSLLTGSRGPSHNEQFF
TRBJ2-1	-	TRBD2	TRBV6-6	TGTGCCAGCAGTTACGACCGGGGGGGCCTTAATGAGCAGTTCTTC	CASSYDRGGLNEQFF
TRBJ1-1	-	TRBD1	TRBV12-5	TGTGCTAGTGGTTTGGTATTAAAAAAGGACAGGGCGAACACTGAAGCTTTCTTT	CASGLVLKKDRANTEAFF
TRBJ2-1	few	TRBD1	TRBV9	TGTGCCAGCAGCCCGGGACAGTCCGATGAGCAGTTCTTC	CASSPGQSDEQFF
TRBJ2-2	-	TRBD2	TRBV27	TGTGCCAGCAGTTTATCGAACGTCGGACTAGCGGGGTTTACCGGGGAGCTGTTTTTT	CASSLSNVGLAGFTGELFF
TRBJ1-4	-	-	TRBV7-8	TGTCTCAGGGATCGAGAAAAACTGTTTTTT	CLRDREKLFF
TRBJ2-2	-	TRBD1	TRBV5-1	TGCGCCAGCAGCACACGGACAGGGAACACCGGGGAGCTGTTTTTT	CASSTRTGNTGELFF
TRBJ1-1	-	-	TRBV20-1	TGCAGTGCCGGCGACAGGGAAGCTTTCTTT	CSAGDREAFF
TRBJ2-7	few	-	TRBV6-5	TGTGCCAGCAGTGGGCAGGCCAACTACGAGCAGTACTTC	CASSGQANYEQYF
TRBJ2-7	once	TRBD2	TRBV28	TGTGCCAGCAGTTCCCCCCGACTAGCGTACGAGCAGTACTTC	CASSSPRLAYEQYF
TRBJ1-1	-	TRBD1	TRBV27	TGTGCCAGCAGTACCCGGGACAGGGGCTTATGGACTGAAGCTTTCTTT	CASSTRDRGLWTEAFF
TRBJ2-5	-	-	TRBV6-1	TGTGCCAGCAGTGAAATGGCCCAAGAGACCCAGTACTTC	CASSEMAQETQYF
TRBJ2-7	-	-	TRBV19	TGTGCCAGTAGTGTCAGGGGTCCTGCCTACGAGCAGTACTTC	CASSVRGPAYEQYF
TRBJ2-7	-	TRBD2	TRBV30	TGTGCCTGGAGTGTTAGCGGGGGGGCCTTGGACGAGCAGTACTTC	CAWSVSGGALDEQYF
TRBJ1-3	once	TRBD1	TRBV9	TGTGCCAGCAGCACAGGGGATAATGGAAACACCATATATTTT	CASSTGDNGNTIYF
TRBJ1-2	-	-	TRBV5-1	TGCGCCAGCAGCGAGGGTGAGGGAGGAGCTAACTATGGCTACACCTTC	CASSEGEGGANYGYTF
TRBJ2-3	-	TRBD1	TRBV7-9	TGTGCCAGCAGCACTCGACAGGGTGGGACAGATACGCAGTATTTT	CASSTRQGGTDTQYF
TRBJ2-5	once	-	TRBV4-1	TGCGCCAGCAGCCAAGTTCTTGTAGAGACCCAGTACTTC	CASSQVLVETQYF
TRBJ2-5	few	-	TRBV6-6	TGTGCCAGCAGTTACTCGTTAGGAGGGGAGACCCAGTACTTC	CASSYSLGGETQYF
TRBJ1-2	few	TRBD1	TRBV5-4	TGTGCCAGCAGCACCCGGACAGGGGGGAACTATGGCTACACCTTC	CASSTRTGGNYGYTF
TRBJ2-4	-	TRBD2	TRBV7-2	TGTGCCAGCAGCTCCACCCCTAGCGGGGGAAACAAAAACATTCAGTACTTC	CASSSTPSGGNKNIQYF
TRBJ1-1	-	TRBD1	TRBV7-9	TGTGCCAGCAGGAGGACAGGGAACACTGAAGCTTTCTTT	CASRRTGNTEAFF
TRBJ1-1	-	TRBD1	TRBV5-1	TGCGCCAGCAGCTTGTCAGGGGGCACTGAAGCTTTCTTT	CASSLSGGTEAFF
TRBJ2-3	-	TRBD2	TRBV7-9	TGTGCCAGCAGCTTCCTAGCGGGGGCGGATACGCAGTATTTT	CASSFLAGADTQYF
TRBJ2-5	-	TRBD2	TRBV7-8	TGTGCCAGCAGCTTAGCGACTAGCGGGGGGGGGACCCAGTACTTC	CASSLATSGGGTQYF
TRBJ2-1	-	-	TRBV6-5	TGTGCCAGCAGTTACTCGGGTAGCGGTAACAATGAGCAGTTCTTC	CASSYSGSGNNEQFF
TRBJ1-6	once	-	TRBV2	TGTGCCAGCAGACCTGTCGGGACAAGTAATTCACCCCTCCACTTT	CASRPVGTSNSPLHF
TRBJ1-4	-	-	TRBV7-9	TGTGCCAGCAGCTTAACCCCACCCGGGATCCTGTTTTTT	CASSLTPPGILFF
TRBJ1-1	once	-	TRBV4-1	TGCGCCAGCAGCCAAGTGGGTCCGGGCACTGAAGCTTTCTTT	CASSQVGPGTEAFF